Shown below are 8 T cell receptor beta chains from a single sample sequenced in a study of CD8+ T cells in alopecia areata. Extracted from the samples, RNA was reverse transcribed into cDNA to serve as the sequencing template. Measured with immunoSEQ multiplex PCR; TCRdb has only the in-frame clones, and not every one. The sample comprises 200,000 to 250,000 clones, around 62% of which are singletons, and 0.45% rests with the top ten. The sequences come from CD4+ T cells sorted from blood, collected at week 0. All receptors come from a human donor with alopecia areata.

The chain couples TRBV7-9 to TRBJ1-1; possibly TRBD1 for D (5 bases). Germline CDR1 and CDR2: SEHNR and FQNEAQ (reference sequence). The V gene lost 7 bases and the J gene lost 10 bases, with 19 bases spanning the gap. The CDR3 runs to 13 residues. The CDR3 reads CASNSREGQAAFF. CDR3 sequence (DNA): TGTGCCAGCAACTCTCGAGAGGGGCAAGCAGCTTTCTTT.

This chain uses TRBV2 with TRBJ1-2, with TRBD1 matching over 7 bases. Germline assignment: CDR1 SNHLY and CDR2 FYNNEI. The CDR3 is 12 amino acids. The junction had 2 bases not matched to a gene; V was cut back by 8 bases and J by 2 bases. CDR3 protein: CASQTGNYGYTF. CDR3 coding DNA: TGTGCCAGCCAGACAGGGAACTATGGCTACACCTTC.

The J gene is TRBJ1-2, the V gene TRBV7-9, with a weak D call TRBD1 (5 bases). Trimming left V 5 bases short and J 3 bases short, with 10 bases between. Germline V CDR1 and CDR2: SEHNR, FQNEAQ (reference sequence). The CDR3 is 13 residues long. CDR3 region: CASSPKGDYGYTF. For the CDR3, the DNA is TGTGCCAGCAGCCCCAAAGGGGACTATGGCTACACCTTC.

J is TRBJ1-2 and V is TRBV5-1; 8 nucleotides match TRBD1. V was pared by 3 bases and J by 7 bases, with 11 bases of the junction left unmatched. CDR1 SGHRS and CDR2 YFSETQ come from the germline V gene. The CDR3 sequence is 15 residues long. The CDR3 loop reads CASSWSTGERAGYTF. The CDR3 bases are TGCGCCAGCAGCTGGTCGACAGGGGAGAGAGCTGGCTACACCTTC. Together with reference TRBV5-1 and TRBJ1-2, the CDR3 gives the full variable domain: KAGVTQTPRYLIKTRGQQVTLSCSPISGHRSVSWYQQTPGQGLQFLFEYFSETQRNKGNFPGRFSGRQFSNSRSEMNVSTLELGDSALYLCASSWSTGERAGYTFGSGTRLTVV.

This clone was seen a few times. The V call is TRBV27, the J call TRBJ2-5, with a weak D call TRBD1 (6 bases). This CDR3 has 14 residues. Germline V gene lookup returns CDR1 MNHEY and CDR2 SMNVEV (reference sequence). V was trimmed by 6 bases and J by 5 bases, leaving 16 bases between them. CDR3 sequence (DNA): TGTGCCAGCAGAAAGAGGGGGTATTCGGAGACCCAGTACTTC. This translates into CASRKRGYSETQYF.

This clone was detected once. This chain uses TRBV2 with TRBJ1-2; tentatively, D is TRBD1 (5 bases). The CDR3 consists of 12 residues. Germline CDR1 reads SNHLY; CDR2 reads FYNNEI. The germline V and J ends were trimmed by 6 bases and 1 base, with 6 bases remaining between them. The CDR3 spells CASRQGNYGYTF. The CDR3 DNA reads TGTGCCAGCAGGCAGGGTAACTATGGCTACACCTTC.

This chain joins TRBV29-1 and TRBJ1-1, with unresolved D. Looked up from germline, CDR1 is SQVTM and CDR2 is ANQGSEA. Trimming pared 3 bases from V and 0 bases from J, leaving 11 bases between. The CDR3 contains 14 residues. As DNA, the CDR3 is TGCAGCGTTGAGTCGCTGACGGTGAACACTGAAGCTTTCTTT. Translation: CSVESLTVNTEAFF.

This clone was observed a few times. The rearrangement uses TRBV5-4 and TRBJ2-1; tentative D call: TRBD2 (6 bases). The V and J ends lost 6 bases and 4 bases respectively, with 17 bases between them. CDR1 SGHNT and CDR2 YYREEE come from the germline V gene (reference sequence). CDR3 size: 15 residues. This chain's CDR3 is CASTSPGEFYNEQFF. CDR3 in DNA: TGTGCCAGCACCTCCCCGGGGGAATTTTACAATGAGCAGTTCTTC. Drawing the rest from reference TRBV5-4 and TRBJ2-1, the complete variable domain is ETGVTQSPTHLIKTRGQQVTLRCSSQSGHNTVSWYQQALGQGPQFIFQYYREEENGRGNFPPRFSGLQFPNYSSELNVNALELDDSALYLCASTSPGEFYNEQFFGPGTRLTVL.